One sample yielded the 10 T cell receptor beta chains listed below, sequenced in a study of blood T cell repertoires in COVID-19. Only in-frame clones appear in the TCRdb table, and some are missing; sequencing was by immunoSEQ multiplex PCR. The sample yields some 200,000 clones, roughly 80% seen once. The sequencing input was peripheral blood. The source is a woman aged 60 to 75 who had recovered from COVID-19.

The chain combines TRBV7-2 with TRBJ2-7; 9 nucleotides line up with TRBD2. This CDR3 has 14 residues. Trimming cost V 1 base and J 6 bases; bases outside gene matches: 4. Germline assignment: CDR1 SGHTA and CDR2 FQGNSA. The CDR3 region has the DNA TGTGCCAGCAGCTTAGATGCGGGGGGGCGCGAGCAGTACTTC. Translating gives CASSLDAGGREQYF.

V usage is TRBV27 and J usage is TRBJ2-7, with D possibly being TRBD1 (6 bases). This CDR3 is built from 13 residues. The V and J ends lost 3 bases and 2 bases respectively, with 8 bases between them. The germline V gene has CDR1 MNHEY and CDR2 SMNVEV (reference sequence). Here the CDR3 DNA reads TGTGCCAGCAGTTTTCAGGGGCCCTACGAGCAGTACTTC. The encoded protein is CASSFQGPYEQYF.

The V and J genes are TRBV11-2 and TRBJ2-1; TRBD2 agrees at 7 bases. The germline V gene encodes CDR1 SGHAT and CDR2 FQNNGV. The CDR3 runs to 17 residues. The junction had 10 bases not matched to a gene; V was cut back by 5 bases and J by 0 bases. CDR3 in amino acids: CASSPRSGRSSYNEQFF. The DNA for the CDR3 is TGTGCCAGCAGCCCCCGTAGCGGGCGAAGCTCCTACAATGAGCAGTTCTTC.

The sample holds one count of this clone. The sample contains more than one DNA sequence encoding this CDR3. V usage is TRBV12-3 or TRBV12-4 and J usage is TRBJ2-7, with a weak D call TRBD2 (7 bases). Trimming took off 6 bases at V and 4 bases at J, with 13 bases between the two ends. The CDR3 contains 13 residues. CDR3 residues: CASSLGGGYEQYF. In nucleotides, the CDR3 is TGTGCCAGCAGCCTAGGGGGAGGGTACGAGCAGTACTTC.

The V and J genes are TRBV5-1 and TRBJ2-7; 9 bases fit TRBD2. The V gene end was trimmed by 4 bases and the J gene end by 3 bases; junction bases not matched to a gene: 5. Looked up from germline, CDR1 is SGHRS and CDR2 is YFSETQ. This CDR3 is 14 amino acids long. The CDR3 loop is CASSQRGANYEQYF. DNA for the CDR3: TGCGCCAGCAGCCAGCGGGGGGCCAACTACGAGCAGTACTTC.

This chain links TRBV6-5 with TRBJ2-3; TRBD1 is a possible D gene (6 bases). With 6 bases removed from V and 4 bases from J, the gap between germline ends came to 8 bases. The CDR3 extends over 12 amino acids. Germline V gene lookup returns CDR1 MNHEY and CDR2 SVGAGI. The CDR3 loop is CASRDSADTQYF. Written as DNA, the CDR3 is TGTGCCAGCAGGGACAGCGCAGATACGCAGTATTTT.

DNA for the CDR3: TGTGCCAGCAGTGGCGGGACAGGGGGGAATGGCTACACCTTC. Its protein product is CASSGGTGGNGYTF. The chain links TRBV2 to TRBJ1-2; 11 bases line up with TRBD1. Germline CDR1 and CDR2: SNHLY and FYNNEI. With V trimmed by 4 bases and J by 6 bases, 4 bases remained unmatched. This CDR3 spans 14 amino acids.

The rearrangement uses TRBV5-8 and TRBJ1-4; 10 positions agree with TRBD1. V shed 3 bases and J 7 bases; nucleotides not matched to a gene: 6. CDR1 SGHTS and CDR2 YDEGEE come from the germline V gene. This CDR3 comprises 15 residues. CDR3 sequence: CASSYYGTGVEKLFF. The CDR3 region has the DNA TGTGCCAGCAGCTACTACGGGACAGGGGTTGAAAAACTGTTTTTT.

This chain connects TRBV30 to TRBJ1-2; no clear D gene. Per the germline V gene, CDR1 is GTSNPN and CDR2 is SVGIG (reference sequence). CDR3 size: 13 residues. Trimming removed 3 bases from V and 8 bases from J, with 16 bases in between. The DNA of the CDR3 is TGTGCCTGGAGCCTCCTCGGGGAGAGGGGCTACACCTTC. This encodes CAWSLLGERGYTF. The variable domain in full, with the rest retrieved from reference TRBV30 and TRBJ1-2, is SQTIHQWPATLVQPVGSPLSLECTVEGTSNPNLYWYRQAAGRGLQLLFYSVGIGQISSEVPQNLSASRPQDRQFILSSKKLLLSDSGFYLCAWSLLGERGYTFGSGTRLTVV.

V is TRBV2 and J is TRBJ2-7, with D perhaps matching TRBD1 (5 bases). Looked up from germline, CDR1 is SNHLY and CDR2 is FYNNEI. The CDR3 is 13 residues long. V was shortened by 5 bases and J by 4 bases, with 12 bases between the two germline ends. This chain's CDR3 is CASSLRQRYEQYF. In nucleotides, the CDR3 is TGTGCCAGCAGTTTACGACAGCGATACGAGCAGTACTTC.